The T cell receptor beta chain described here comes from a study of OX40 agonist ivuxolimab in advanced cancers. In its sample, this clone was seen once. The method was immunoSEQ multiplex PCR; TCRdb's version includes in-frame clones alone and lacks a portion of them. The sample has approximately 20,000 clones; approximately 90% are singletons. This clonotype was sampled from an adult with an advanced solid tumor such as melanoma, head and neck, liver or kidney cancer. The input for sequencing was CD4+ or CD8+ T cells sorted from blood, taken in a trial of the OX40 agonist ivuxolimab.

CDR3 loop: CASSADNSYEQYF. Written as DNA, the CDR3 is TGTGCCAGCAGCGCGGACAATTCCTACGAGCAGTACTTC. V usage is TRBV9 and J usage is TRBJ2-7; a possible D gene is TRBD1 (5 bases). The germline V and J ends were trimmed by 3 bases and 1 base, with 8 bases remaining between them. The CDR3 runs to 13 residues. Germline V lookup: CDR1 SGDLS, CDR2 YYNGEE. Based on the CDR3 plus reference TRBV9 and TRBJ2-7, the full variable domain is DSGVTQTPKHLITATGQRVTLRCSPRSGDLSVYWYQQSLDQGLQFLIQYYNGEERAKGNILERFSAQQFPDLHSELNLSSLELGDSALYFCASSADNSYEQYFGPGTRLTVT.